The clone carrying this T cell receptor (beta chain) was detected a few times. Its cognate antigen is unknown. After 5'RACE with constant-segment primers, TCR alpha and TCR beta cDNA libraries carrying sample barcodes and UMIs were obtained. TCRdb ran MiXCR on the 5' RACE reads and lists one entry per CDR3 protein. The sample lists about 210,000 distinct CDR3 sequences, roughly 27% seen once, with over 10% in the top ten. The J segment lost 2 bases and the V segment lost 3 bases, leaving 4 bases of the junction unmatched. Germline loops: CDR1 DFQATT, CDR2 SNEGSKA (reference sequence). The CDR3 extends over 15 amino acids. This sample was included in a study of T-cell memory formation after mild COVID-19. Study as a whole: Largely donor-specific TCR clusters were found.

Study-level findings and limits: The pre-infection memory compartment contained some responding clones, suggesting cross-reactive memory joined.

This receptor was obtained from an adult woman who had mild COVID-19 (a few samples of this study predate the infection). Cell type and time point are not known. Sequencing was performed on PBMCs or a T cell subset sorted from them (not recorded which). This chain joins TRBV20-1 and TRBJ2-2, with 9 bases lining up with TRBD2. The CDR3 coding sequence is TGCAGTGCTAGTAGAGCGGGGGGAAACACCGGGGAGCTGTTTTTT. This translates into CSASRAGGNTGELFF.